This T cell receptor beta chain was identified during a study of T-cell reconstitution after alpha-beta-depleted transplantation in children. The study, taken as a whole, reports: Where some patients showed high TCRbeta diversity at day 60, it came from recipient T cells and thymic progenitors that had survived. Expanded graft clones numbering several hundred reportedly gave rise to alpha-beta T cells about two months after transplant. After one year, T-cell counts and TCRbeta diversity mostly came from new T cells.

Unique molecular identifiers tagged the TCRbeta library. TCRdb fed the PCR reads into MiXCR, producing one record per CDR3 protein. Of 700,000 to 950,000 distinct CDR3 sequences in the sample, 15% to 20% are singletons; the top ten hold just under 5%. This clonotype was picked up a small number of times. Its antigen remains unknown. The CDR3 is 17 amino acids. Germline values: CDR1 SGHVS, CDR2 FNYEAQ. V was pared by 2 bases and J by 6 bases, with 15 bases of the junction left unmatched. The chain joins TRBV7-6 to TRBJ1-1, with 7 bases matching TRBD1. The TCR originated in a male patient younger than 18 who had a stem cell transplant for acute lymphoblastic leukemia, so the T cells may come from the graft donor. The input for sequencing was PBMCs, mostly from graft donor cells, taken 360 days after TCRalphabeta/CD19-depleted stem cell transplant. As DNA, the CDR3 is TGTGCCAGCAGCTTACCTCCTCAGGGGGTTGGTGTGTCTGAAGCTTTCTTT. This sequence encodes CASSLPPQGVGVSEAFF.